The following is a TCR beta chain sequence with its context. Its specificity is not known. This CDR3 is 11 amino acids long. In germline, CDR1 is LNHDA, CDR2 SQIVND (reference sequence). The junction had 7 bases not matched to a gene; V was cut back by 11 bases and J by 8 bases. The data were produced by immunoSEQ multiplex PCR, yet TCRdb's version contains in-frame clones alone and is incomplete. Seen here are about 65,000 clones, 92% observed once, and the top ten hold over 1%. The entry originates in a study of cytomegalovirus exposure and HLA in healthy donors. Overall study results and limits: In a later analysis, first-cohort TCR clusters were found to tend to co-occur in the 90 to 150 validation repertoires. Cytomegalovirus-associated TCR beta chains were listed, numbering around 150.

The donors were part of the validation cohort of roughly 130 subjects. That cohort was separate from the first cohort, which comprised fewer than 800 subjects. This clonotype was sampled from a woman aged 18-29 years in good health and CMV-seronegative. The source material was PBMCs. V and J are TRBV19 and TRBJ1-2; TRBD1 aligns across 8 bases. CDR3 sequence reads: CAVDRGDGYTF. CDR3 nucleotide sequence: TGTGCCGTAGACAGGGGTGACGGCTACACCTTC.